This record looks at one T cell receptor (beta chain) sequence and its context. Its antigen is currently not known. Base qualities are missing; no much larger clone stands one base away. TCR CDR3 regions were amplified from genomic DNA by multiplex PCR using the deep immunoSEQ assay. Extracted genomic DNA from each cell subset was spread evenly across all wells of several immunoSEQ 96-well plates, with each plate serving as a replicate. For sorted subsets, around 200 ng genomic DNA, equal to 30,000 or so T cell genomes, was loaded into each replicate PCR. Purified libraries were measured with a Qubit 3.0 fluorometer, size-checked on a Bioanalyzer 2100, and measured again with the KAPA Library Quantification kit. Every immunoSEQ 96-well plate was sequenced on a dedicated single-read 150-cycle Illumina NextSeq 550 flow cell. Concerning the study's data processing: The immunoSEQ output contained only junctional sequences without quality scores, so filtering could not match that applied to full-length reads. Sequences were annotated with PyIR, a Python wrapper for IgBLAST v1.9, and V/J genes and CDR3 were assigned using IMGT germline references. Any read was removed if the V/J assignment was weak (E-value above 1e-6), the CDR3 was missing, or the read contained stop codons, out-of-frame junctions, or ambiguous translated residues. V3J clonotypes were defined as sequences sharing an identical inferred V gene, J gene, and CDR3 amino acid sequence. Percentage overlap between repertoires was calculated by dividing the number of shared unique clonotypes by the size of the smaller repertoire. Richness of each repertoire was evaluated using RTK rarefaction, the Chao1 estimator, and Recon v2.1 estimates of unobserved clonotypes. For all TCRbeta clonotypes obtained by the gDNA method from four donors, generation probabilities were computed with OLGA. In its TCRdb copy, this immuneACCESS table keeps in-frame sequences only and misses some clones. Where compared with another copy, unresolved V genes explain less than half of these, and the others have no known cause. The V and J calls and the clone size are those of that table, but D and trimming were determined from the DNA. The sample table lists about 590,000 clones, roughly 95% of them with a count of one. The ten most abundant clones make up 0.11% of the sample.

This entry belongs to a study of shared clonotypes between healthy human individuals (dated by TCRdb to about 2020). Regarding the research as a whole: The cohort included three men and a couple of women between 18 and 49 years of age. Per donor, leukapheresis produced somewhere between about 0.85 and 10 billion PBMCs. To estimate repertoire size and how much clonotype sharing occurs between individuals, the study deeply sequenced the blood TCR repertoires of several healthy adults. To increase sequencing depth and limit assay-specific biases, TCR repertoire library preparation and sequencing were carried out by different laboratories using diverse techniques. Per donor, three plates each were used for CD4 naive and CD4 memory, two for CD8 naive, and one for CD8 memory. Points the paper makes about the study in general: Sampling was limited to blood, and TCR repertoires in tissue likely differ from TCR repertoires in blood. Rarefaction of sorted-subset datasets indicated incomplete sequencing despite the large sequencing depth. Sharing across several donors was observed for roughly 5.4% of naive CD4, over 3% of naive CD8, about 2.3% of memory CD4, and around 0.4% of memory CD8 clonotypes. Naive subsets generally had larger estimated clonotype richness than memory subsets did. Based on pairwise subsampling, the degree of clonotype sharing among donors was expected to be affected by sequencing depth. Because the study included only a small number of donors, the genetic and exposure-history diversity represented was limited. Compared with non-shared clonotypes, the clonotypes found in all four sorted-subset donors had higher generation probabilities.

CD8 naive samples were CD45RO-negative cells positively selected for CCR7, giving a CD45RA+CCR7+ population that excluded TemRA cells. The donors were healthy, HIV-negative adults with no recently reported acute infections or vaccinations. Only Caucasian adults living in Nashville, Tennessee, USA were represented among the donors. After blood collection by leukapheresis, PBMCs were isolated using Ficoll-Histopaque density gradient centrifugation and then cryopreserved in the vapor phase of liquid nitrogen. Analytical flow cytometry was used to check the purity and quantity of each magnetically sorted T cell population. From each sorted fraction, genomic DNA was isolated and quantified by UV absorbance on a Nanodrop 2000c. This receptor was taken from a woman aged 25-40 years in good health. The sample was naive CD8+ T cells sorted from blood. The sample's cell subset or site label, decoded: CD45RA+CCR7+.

The DNA sequence is TGCGCCAGCAGCAAGACGACTAGCGGGAGGTCTTACGAGCAGTACTTC. Its coded protein is CASSKTTSGRSYEQYF. This chain is built from TRBV4-1 and TRBJ2-7; TRBD2 fits 13 bases in the junction. CDR1 and CDR2 (MGHRA, YSYEKL) derive from the germline V gene. For this chain, trimming is 5 bases at the V end and 4 bases at the J end, and the number of junction bases without a gene match is 8. The CDR3 spans 16 residues, from the cysteine through the phenylalanine. The entry retains the CDR3 DNA only, 48 bases that are in frame from base 1.